This TCR beta chain was documented in a study of patients and donors after allogeneic stem cell transplantation (dated by TCRdb to the early 2020s). The library was prepared using RT-PCR. TCRdb records NextSeq 550 as the sequencer. TCRdb applied fastp at Q25 and MiXCR to the public reads, then kept only in-frame beta chains. Each record represents a unique CDR3 protein, reported with the most common genes and DNA among its rows. Present in this sample are approximately 430,000 distinct CDR3 sequences, more than 15% of which were seen just once. The ten largest clones represent roughly 7.2% of the sample. This clonotype has more than one count but fewer than ten. There is no known antigen for this receptor. No base qualities exist here, and no much larger clone lies one base off it. V trim: 2 bases; J trim: 8 bases; unmatched bases: 5. For CDR1 and CDR2, the germline V gene (reference sequence) lists DFQATT and SNEGSKA. The CDR3 measures 12 amino acids from cysteine to phenylalanine. CDR3 DNA is the only sequence kept; it has 36 bases, read in frame from the first base.

The clonotype was recovered from a human donor who was either an allogeneic HSCT recipient or a stem cell or donor lymphocyte infusion donor (not recorded which). It is not recorded whose cells these are; they may come from a transplant donor. The source material was blood, either unsorted or a sorted T cell fraction (not recorded which). The sequence links TRBV20-1 to TRBJ1-1; 7 bases in the junction line up with TRBD1. Here the CDR3 is given as CSARTGGGEAFF. The DNA reads as follows: TGCAGTGCTAGAACCGGAGGGGGCGAAGCTTTCTTT.